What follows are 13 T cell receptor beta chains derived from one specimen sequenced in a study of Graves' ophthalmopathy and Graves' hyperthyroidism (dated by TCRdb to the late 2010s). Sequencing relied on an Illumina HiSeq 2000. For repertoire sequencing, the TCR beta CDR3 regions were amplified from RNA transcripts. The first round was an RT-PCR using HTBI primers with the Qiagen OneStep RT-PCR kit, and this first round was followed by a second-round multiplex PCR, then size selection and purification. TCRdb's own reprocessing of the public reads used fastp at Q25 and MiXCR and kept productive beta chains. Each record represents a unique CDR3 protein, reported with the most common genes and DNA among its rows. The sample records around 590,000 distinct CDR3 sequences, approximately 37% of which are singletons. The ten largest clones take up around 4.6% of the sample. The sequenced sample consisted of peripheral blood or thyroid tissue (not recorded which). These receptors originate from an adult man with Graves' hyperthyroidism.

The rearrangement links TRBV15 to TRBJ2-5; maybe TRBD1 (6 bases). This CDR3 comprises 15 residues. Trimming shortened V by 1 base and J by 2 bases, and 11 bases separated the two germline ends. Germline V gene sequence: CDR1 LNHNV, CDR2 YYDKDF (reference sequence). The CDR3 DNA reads TGTGCCACCAGCAGAGCGGGACACACTCAAGAGACCCAGTACTTC. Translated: CATSRAGHTQETQYF.

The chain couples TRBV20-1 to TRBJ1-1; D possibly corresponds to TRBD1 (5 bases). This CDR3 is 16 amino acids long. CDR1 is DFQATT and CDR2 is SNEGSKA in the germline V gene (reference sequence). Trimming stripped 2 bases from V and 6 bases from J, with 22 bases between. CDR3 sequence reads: CSARTRGGGLGSEAFF. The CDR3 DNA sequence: TGCAGTGCTAGAACCCGTGGGGGGGGGTTGGGCTCTGAAGCTTTCTTT.

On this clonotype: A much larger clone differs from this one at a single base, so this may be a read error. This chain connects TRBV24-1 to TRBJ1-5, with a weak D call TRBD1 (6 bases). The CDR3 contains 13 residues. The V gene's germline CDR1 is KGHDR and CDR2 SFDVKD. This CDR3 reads CASSPNRAQPQHF. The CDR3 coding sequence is TGTGCCAGCAGTCCCAACAGGGCACAGCCCCAGCATTTT.

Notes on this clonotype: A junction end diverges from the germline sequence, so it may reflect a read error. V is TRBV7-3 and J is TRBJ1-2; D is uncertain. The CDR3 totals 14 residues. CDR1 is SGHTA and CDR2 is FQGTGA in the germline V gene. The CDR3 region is CASSSLLGNYGHTF. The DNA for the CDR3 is TGTGCCAGCAGCTCCCTGTTGGGGAACTATGGCCACACCTTC.

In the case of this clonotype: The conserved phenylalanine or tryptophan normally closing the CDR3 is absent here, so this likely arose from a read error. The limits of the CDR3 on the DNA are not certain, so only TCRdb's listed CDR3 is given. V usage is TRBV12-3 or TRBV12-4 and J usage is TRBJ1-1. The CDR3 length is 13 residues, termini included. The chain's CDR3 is CASNPARNTEAFL.

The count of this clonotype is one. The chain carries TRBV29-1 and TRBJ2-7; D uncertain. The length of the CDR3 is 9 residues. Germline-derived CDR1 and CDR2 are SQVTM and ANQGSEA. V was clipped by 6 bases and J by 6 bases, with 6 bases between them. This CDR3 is CSVAREQYF. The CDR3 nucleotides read TGCAGCGTAGCCCGCGAGCAGTACTTC.

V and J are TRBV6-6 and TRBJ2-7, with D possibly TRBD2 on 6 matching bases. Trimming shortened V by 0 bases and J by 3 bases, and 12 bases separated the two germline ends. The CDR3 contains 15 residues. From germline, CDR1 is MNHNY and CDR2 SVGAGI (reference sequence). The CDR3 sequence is CASSYSEGEVYEQYF. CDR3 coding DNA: TGTGCCAGCAGTTACTCAGAAGGGGAGGTCTACGAGCAGTACTTC.

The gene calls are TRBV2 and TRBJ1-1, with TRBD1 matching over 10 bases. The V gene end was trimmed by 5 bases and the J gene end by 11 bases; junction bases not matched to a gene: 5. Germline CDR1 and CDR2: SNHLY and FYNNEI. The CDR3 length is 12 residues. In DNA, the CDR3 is TGTGCCAGCAGTCAGACGGGACAGGGGGCTTTCTTT. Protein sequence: CASSQTGQGAFF.

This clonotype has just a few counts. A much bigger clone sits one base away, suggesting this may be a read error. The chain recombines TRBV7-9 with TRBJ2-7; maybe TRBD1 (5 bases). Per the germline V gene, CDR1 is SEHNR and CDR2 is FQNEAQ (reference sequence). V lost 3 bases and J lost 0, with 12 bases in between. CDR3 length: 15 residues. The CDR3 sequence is CASSLYGASSYEQYF. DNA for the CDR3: TGTGCCAGCAGCTTGTATGGGGCTAGCTCCTACGAGCAGTACTTC.

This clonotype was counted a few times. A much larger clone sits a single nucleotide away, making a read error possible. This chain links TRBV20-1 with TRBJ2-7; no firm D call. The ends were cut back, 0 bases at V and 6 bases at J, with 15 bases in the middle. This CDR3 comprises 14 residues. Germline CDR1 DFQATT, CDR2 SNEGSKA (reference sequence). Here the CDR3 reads CSARERGGKPEQYF. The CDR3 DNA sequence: TGCAGTGCTAGAGAGCGTGGCGGAAAACCCGAGCAGTACTTC.

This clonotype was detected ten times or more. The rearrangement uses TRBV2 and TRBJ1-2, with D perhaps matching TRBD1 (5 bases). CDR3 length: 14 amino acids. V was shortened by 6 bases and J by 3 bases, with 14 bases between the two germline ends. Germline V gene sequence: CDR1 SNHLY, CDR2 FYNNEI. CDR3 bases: TGTGCCAGCAGCTCGCGGGGGGGAGACTATGGCTACACCTTC. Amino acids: CASSSRGGDYGYTF.

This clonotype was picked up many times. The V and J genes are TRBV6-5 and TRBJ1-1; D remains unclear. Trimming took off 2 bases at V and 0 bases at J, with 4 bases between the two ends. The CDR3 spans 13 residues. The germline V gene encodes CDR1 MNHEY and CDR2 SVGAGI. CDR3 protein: CASSYLMNTEAFF. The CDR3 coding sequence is TGTGCCAGCAGTTACCTGATGAACACTGAAGCTTTCTTT.

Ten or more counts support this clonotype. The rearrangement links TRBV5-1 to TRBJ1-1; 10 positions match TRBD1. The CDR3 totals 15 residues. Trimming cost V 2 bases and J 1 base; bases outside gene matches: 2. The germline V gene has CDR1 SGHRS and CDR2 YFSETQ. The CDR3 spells CASSFRDRGNTEAFF. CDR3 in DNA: TGCGCCAGCAGCTTCCGGGACAGGGGGAACACTGAAGCTTTCTTT.